The 10 T cell receptor beta chains reported below all come from one sample, sequenced in a study of blood T cell repertoires in COVID-19. Profiled with immunoSEQ multiplex PCR; TCRdb holds only in-frame clones, not every one. The sample carries hundreds of thousands of clones, around 89% recorded once. What was sequenced was PBMCs or T cells enriched from blood (not recorded which). These receptors all stem from a woman aged 40-49 years who had recovered from COVID-19.

This chain uses TRBV28 with TRBJ1-5, with D possibly TRBD1 on 6 matching bases. V shed 4 bases and J shed 7 bases, with 17 bases lying between them. Germline-derived CDR1 and CDR2 are MDHEN and SYDVKM. The CDR3 is made up of 15 amino acids. This chain's CDR3 is CASSSTTGSRQPQHF. The CDR3 DNA sequence: TGTGCCAGCAGTTCTACCACAGGGTCAAGGCAGCCCCAGCATTTT.

The gene calls are TRBV28 and TRBJ2-7, with 7 bases fitting TRBD1. V was pared by 7 bases and J by 6 bases, with 9 bases of the junction left unmatched. The CDR3 extends over 13 amino acids. The germline V gene encodes CDR1 MDHEN and CDR2 SYDVKM. CDR3 amino acids: CASTRSGGREQYF. CDR3 in DNA: TGTGCCAGCACCCGCTCAGGGGGACGCGAGCAGTACTTC. The variable domain in full, with the rest retrieved from reference TRBV28 and TRBJ2-7, is DVKVTQSSRYLVKRTGEKVFLECVQDMDHENMFWYRQDPGLGLRLIYFSYDVKMKEKGDIPEGYSVSREKKERFSLILESASTNQTSMYLCASTRSGGREQYFGPGTRLTVT.

This chain joins TRBV3-1 (or the pseudogene TRBV3-2) and TRBJ2-3, with 12 positions matching TRBD2. This CDR3 has 18 amino acids. J lost 0 bases, V lost 4 bases, and 8 bases had no gene match. Germline V CDR1 and CDR2: LGHDT, YNNKEL (reference sequence). CDR3 nucleotides: TGTGCCAGCAGCCCTAGGCTAGCGGGAGGGGCTAGCACAGATACGCAGTATTTT. As protein: CASSPRLAGGASTDTQYF.

This chain links TRBV7-3 with TRBJ1-1; the D is unclear. The CDR3 runs 13 residues. Germline V gene data show CDR1 as SGHTA and CDR2 as FQGTGA. With 5 bases removed from V and 2 bases from J, the gap between germline ends came to 9 bases. In nucleotides, the CDR3 is TGTGCCAGCAGCACTAACATAAACACTGAAGCTTTCTTT. It encodes CASSTNINTEAFF.

The V call is TRBV30, the J call TRBJ2-1, with TRBD2 identical over 9 bases. CDR3 length: 15 amino acids. Germline lookup yields CDR1 GTSNPN and CDR2 SVGIG (reference sequence). Trimming took 2 bases from V and 2 from J; bases not matched to a gene: 4. The CDR3 loop is CAWSKAGGPYNEQFF. The CDR3 DNA reads TGTGCCTGGAGTAAGGCGGGGGGGCCCTACAATGAGCAGTTCTTC.

This clone was found once. The rearrangement joins TRBV9 to TRBJ2-1; D possibly corresponds to TRBD1 (5 bases). This CDR3 region has 15 residues. In germline, CDR1 is SGDLS, CDR2 YYNGEE. The V and J ends lost 5 bases and 4 bases respectively, with 16 bases between them. CDR3 sequence reads: CASSSGRRQYNEQFF. The DNA for the CDR3 is TGTGCCAGCAGTTCTGGACGTCGACAGTACAATGAGCAGTTCTTC.

V gene TRBV11-3 combines with J gene TRBJ2-5; 7 bases line up with TRBD1. The CDR3 sequence is 16 residues long. From germline, CDR1 is SGHNT and CDR2 YENEEA. Unmatched junction bases numbered 10, after V lost 1 base and J lost 5 bases. The CDR3 is CASSLGTGDVWETQYF. The CDR3 nucleotides are TGTGCCAGCAGCTTAGGAACAGGGGACGTATGGGAGACCCAGTACTTC.

This clone was seen at least ten times. The V call is TRBV5-1, the J call TRBJ1-2, with TRBD1 matching 9 bases. The CDR3 loop spans 14 amino acids. Germline V gene data show CDR1 as SGHRS and CDR2 as YFSETQ. The J segment lost 7 bases and the V segment lost 1 base, leaving 5 bases of the junction unmatched. CDR3 loop: CASSLPGQGTGYTF. As DNA, the CDR3 is TGCGCCAGCAGCTTGCCTGGACAGGGGACTGGCTACACCTTC.

This chain links TRBV24-1 with TRBJ2-3; D not resolved. CDR1 is KGHDR and CDR2 is SFDVKD in the germline V gene. Trimming took off 0 bases at V and 6 bases at J, with 6 bases between the two ends. CDR3 length equals 13 residues. CDR3 sequence (DNA): TGTGCCACCAGTGATTTGCTCCCCGATACGCAGTATTTT. It codes for CATSDLLPDTQYF.

The chain combines TRBV3-1 (or the pseudogene TRBV3-2) with TRBJ1-5, with D hard to call. Between the trimmed V and J ends, which lost 0 bases and 0 bases, there was a span of 6 bases. The CDR3 is 15 amino acids. The germline V gene encodes CDR1 LGHDT and CDR2 YNNKEL (reference sequence). The CDR3 DNA sequence: TGTGCCAGCAGCCAAGATCCAAATAGCAATCAGCCCCAGCATTTT. This encodes CASSQDPNSNQPQHF.